This TCR beta chain originates from a study of vaccination and CD4 T cells after COVID-19. Overall study context: Timing of post-vaccine sample collection was a median approximately 79 days after dose two, with a range of 14 to 241.

V was shortened by 5 bases and J by 2 bases, with 2 bases between the two germline ends. The CDR3 length is 11 residues. Germline V gene lookup returns CDR1 LNHDA and CDR2 SQIVND (reference sequence). Cultured CD4+ T-cell DNA underwent Oncomine TCR Beta short-read sequencing. One entry per CDR3 protein, called by TCRdb with MiXCR from the PCR reads. The top ten clones hold approximately 7.4% of a sample with some 16,000 distinct CDR3 sequences, about 43% of them seen once. Treatment indicated: approximately nine-day PBMC culture with coronavirus spike peptide pools or control peptides (ViraFEST assay). At days 3 and 7, half the medium was exchanged for fresh IL-2 medium. Comments on this clonotype: Antigen specificity is unknown.

The genes are TRBV19 and TRBJ2-3, with D unclear. Sequenced material: CD4+ T cells from blood, cultured in vitro, taken after SARS-CoV-2 vaccination. This clonotype was obtained from a human donor who had recovered from COVID-19. In DNA form, the CDR3 reads TGTGCCAGTAGTCACACAGATACGCAGTATTTT. Protein: CASSHTDTQYF.